The present T cell receptor (beta chain) was sequenced within a study of cytomegalovirus exposure and HLA in healthy donors. Profiled with immunoSEQ multiplex PCR; TCRdb holds only in-frame clones, not every one. The sample consists of about 110,000 clones, approximately 86% of them appearing once. Trimming took off 3 bases at V and 0 bases at J, with 15 bases between the two ends. Germline V gives CDR1 MGHDK, CDR2 SYGVNS. The CDR3 length is 16 residues. The V gene is TRBV25-1, the J gene TRBJ2-7; TRBD1 might be the D (5 bases). The sequence came from a woman aged 18-29 years in good health and CMV-seronegative. The material sequenced was PBMCs. The CDR3 sequence: CASSDPRQSSSYEQYF. CDR3 nucleotides: TGTGCCAGCAGTGATCCTCGACAGTCTTCCTCCTACGAGCAGTACTTC.